These T cell receptor beta chains were read from a single sample in a study of T cell changes during pregnancy in multiple sclerosis. Generated by immunoSEQ multiplex PCR, the TCRdb table keeps only in-frame clones and is missing some. The table records about 70,000 clones, approximately 89% of them present only once. This specimen consisted of peripheral blood, obtained in the third trimester of pregnancy. The receptors originated from a female donor in good health, enrolled as a control in a pregnancy study. Each CDR3 is given with its conserved first and last residue. The order of the fields is clone size, V gene, J gene, D gene, CDR3 protein, CDR3 DNA. D genes are given only for firm matches. Clone size is stated in some rows and not others, as once, few, many or a class when expanded.

NA	TRBV27	TRBJ2-7	NA	CASSLSTGTTSYEQYF	TGTGCCAGCAGTTTATCGACGGGAACGACTTCCTACGAGCAGTACTTC
NA	TRBV5-1	TRBJ1-1	TRBD1	CASSLGQNSPGTGVGEAFF	TGCGCCAGCAGCTTGGGGCAAAATAGTCCCGGGACAGGGGTCGGTGAAGCTTTCTTT
NA	TRBV4-3	TRBJ2-1	TRBD1	CASSQATGEGQFF	TGCGCCAGCAGCCAGGCCACAGGGGAAGGGCAGTTCTTC
NA	TRBV18	TRBJ2-3	NA	CASSPDWYTDTQYF	TGTGCCAGCTCACCCGACTGGTACACAGATACGCAGTATTTT
NA	TRBV9	TRBJ2-3	NA	CASSAMGAFTDTDTQYF	TGTGCCAGCAGCGCCATGGGGGCCTTCACCGACACAGATACGCAGTATTTT
NA	TRBV27	TRBJ2-1	NA	CASSLIRESEQFF	TGTGCCAGCAGTTTAATCAGGGAAAGTGAGCAGTTCTTC
NA	TRBV5-1	TRBJ1-5	NA	CASSPGTLDQPQHF	TGCGCCAGCAGCCCCGGGACACTCGATCAGCCCCAGCATTTT
NA	TRBV19	TRBJ1-2	NA	CASSRTTGEGYTF	TGTGCCAGTAGCCGGACCACGGGAGAGGGCTACACCTTC
NA	TRBV11-1	TRBJ2-1	NA	CASSPVGAGDNEQFF	TGTGCCAGCAGCCCGGTGGGGGCGGGGGACAATGAGCAGTTCTTC
NA	TRBV5-4	TRBJ2-2	TRBD2	CASSSGGTSGGYTGELFF	TGTGCCAGCAGCTCGGGGGGGACTAGCGGGGGATACACCGGGGAGCTGTTTTTT
NA	TRBV28	TRBJ2-7	NA	CASTAARTESYEQYF	TGTGCCAGCACGGCCGCAAGGACAGAGAGCTACGAGCAGTACTTC
NA	TRBV27	TRBJ1-1	NA	CASGYRVGWVNTEAFF	TGTGCCAGCGGATACAGGGTGGGCTGGGTGAACACTGAAGCTTTCTTT
NA	TRBV11-1	TRBJ2-5	NA	CASSLVPGVWETQYF	TGTGCCAGCAGCTTAGTTCCGGGGGTTTGGGAGACCCAGTACTTC
NA	TRBV7-2	TRBJ2-5	TRBD1	CASSQLPGGWETQYF	TGTGCCAGCAGCCAGCTCCCAGGGGGCTGGGAGACCCAGTACTTC
NA	TRBV4-1	TRBJ1-2	TRBD1	CASSQRPYRDRGNDGYTF	TGCGCCAGCAGCCAAAGGCCCTACCGGGACAGGGGAAACGATGGCTACACCTTC
NA	TRBV7-9	TRBJ1-3	TRBD1	CASSSTGARSLLGNTIYF	TGTGCCAGCAGCTCGACAGGGGCGCGTTCATTGCTTGGAAACACCATATATTTT
NA	TRBV9	TRBJ1-1	NA	CASSAHVSKTEAFF	TGTGCCAGCAGCGCCCACGTATCTAAAACTGAAGCTTTCTTT
NA	TRBV18	TRBJ1-2	TRBD1	CASSRTIQGATNYGYTF	TGTGCCAGCTCACGGACTATACAGGGGGCTACCAACTATGGCTACACCTTC
NA	TRBV27	TRBJ1-6	NA	CASSLAGYSPLHF	TGTGCCAGCAGTTTGGCAGGATATTCACCCCTCCACTTT
NA	TRBV18	TRBJ1-6	TRBD1	CASSRDRAGNSPLHF	TGTGCCAGCTCACGGGACAGGGCAGGGAATTCACCCCTCCACTTT
once	TRBV7-9	TRBJ1-3	TRBD1	CASTHGTGGNTIYF	TGTGCCAGCACCCACGGGACAGGTGGAAACACCATATATTTT
NA	TRBV27	TRBJ2-1	NA	CASSSAGEHNEQFF	TGTGCCAGCAGTTCGGCCGGGGAACACAATGAGCAGTTCTTC
NA	TRBV6-6	TRBJ2-7	NA	CASSLGGRPTYEQYF	TGTGCCAGCAGCCTCGGGGGAAGGCCAACCTACGAGCAGTACTTC
NA	TRBV7-6	TRBJ2-5	TRBD1	CASSLGTGGRGETQYF	TGTGCCAGCAGCTTGGGAACAGGGGGACGTGGAGAGACCCAGTACTTC
NA	TRBV7-3	TRBJ2-7	NA	CASSLGNSYEQYF	TGTGCCAGCAGCTTGGGCAACTCCTACGAGCAGTACTTC
NA	TRBV2	TRBJ1-2	NA	CASIVRGNYGYTF	TGTGCCAGCATCGTCAGGGGAAACTATGGCTACACCTTC
NA	TRBV4-3	TRBJ2-7	TRBD1	CASSQGTGGLYEQYF	TGCGCCAGCAGCCAAGGGACAGGGGGACTTTACGAGCAGTACTTC
NA	TRBV4-2	TRBJ2-1	TRBD2	CATSGLAGNNEQFF	TGTGCCACCAGCGGGCTAGCGGGGAACAATGAGCAGTTCTTC
NA	TRBV4-3	TRBJ1-2	NA	CASSQDAWYVPYGYTF	TGCGCCAGCAGCCAAGATGCGTGGTATGTGCCCTATGGCTACACCTTC
NA	TRBV4-3	TRBJ1-1	NA	CASSQDSITGRNTEAFF	TGCGCCAGCAGCCAAGATAGTATAACAGGGAGGAACACTGAAGCTTTCTTT
NA	TRBV30	TRBJ1-1	NA	CACPGGGRNTEAFF	TGTGCCTGCCCGGGGGGAGGCCGGAACACTGAAGCTTTCTTT
NA	TRBV6-6	TRBJ1-5	NA	CASSTQVNSNQPQHF	TGTGCCAGCAGCACACAGGTGAACAGCAATCAGCCCCAGCATTTT
NA	TRBV5-1	TRBJ1-4	NA	CASSLEGGVEKLFF	TGCGCCAGCAGCTTGGAGGGAGGGGTTGAAAAACTGTTTTTT
NA	TRBV5-1	TRBJ1-6	NA	CASTTGGAGNSPLHF	TGCGCCAGCACGACTGGAGGGGCAGGTAATTCACCCCTCCACTTT
NA	TRBV5-4	TRBJ1-2	NA	CASRTRQLPIGYTF	TGTGCCAGCAGAACCCGACAGCTCCCCATTGGCTACACCTTC
NA	TRBV7-9	TRBJ1-6	TRBD1	CASSTGQVNSPLHF	TGTGCCAGCAGCACGGGACAGGTCAATTCACCCCTCCACTTT
NA	TRBV5-6	TRBJ2-7	TRBD2	CASSSGLAGSSYEQYF	TGTGCCAGCAGCTCGGGACTAGCGGGGAGCTCCTACGAGCAGTACTTC
NA	TRBV27	TRBJ2-1	TRBD2	CASKLAGGLYNEQFF	TGTGCCAGCAAACTAGCGGGGGGGCTCTACAATGAGCAGTTCTTC
NA	TRBV7-9	TRBJ1-1	NA	CASSSRDTEAFF	TGTGCCAGCAGCTCGAGGGACACTGAAGCTTTCTTT
NA	TRBV28	TRBJ2-5	NA	CASSSGTLETQYF	TGTGCCAGCAGTTCAGGGACTTTGGAGACCCAGTACTTC
few	TRBV2	TRBJ2-7	NA	CASPGRNEQYF	TGTGCCAGCCCTGGGAGGAACGAGCAGTACTTC
NA	TRBV11-3	TRBJ2-2	NA	CASSRAGHTGELFF	TGTGCCAGCAGCCGGGCAGGGCACACCGGGGAGCTGTTTTTT
NA	TRBV28	TRBJ1-2	NA	CASSPEGRGGYTF	TGTGCCAGCAGCCCCGAGGGGAGGGGTGGCTACACCTTC
NA	TRBV7-8	TRBJ2-1	NA	CASSSPGEQFF	TGTGCCAGCAGCTCCCCAGGGGAGCAGTTCTTC
NA	TRBV7-2	TRBJ1-2	NA	CASSLGRGLRVSNYGYTF	TGTGCCAGCAGCTTAGGCCGGGGACTCAGGGTTTCTAACTATGGCTACACCTTC
once	TRBV5-1	TRBJ1-1	NA	CASSPREGRTEAFF	TGCGCCAGCAGCCCACGCGAGGGGAGGACTGAAGCTTTCTTT
NA	TRBV12-5	TRBJ1-2	TRBD1	CASGSPGQGLYGYTF	TGTGCTAGTGGTTCCCCGGGACAGGGATTGTATGGCTACACCTTC
NA	TRBV5-1	TRBJ1-1	TRBD1	CASSSQGAGTEAFF	TGCGCCAGCAGCTCTCAGGGGGCTGGCACTGAAGCTTTCTTT
NA	TRBV11-3	TRBJ2-3	TRBD2	CASSNLAVTDTQYF	TGTGCCAGCAGCAATCTAGCGGTGACAGATACGCAGTATTTT
NA	TRBV7-9	TRBJ2-3	TRBD1	CASSLGTGVLDTQYF	TGTGCCAGCAGCTTGGGGACAGGGGTTTTAGATACGCAGTATTTT
NA	TRBV11-1	TRBJ2-1	NA	CASSPDPSSYNEQFF	TGTGCCAGCAGCCCCGACCCTAGCTCCTACAATGAGCAGTTCTTC
NA	TRBV5-1	TRBJ2-3	TRBD2	CASTERGGSTDTQYF	TGCGCCAGTACGGAACGGGGGGGAAGCACAGATACGCAGTATTTT
NA	TRBV6-5	TRBJ1-2	TRBD1	CASRGTGAFYGYTF	TGTGCCAGCAGGGGGACAGGGGCGTTCTATGGCTACACCTTC
NA	TRBV19	TRBJ2-7	NA	CASSIDVADEQYF	TGTGCCAGTAGTATAGATGTGGCAGACGAGCAGTACTTC
few	TRBV25-1	TRBJ1-1	NA	CASSAGSNTEAFF	TGTGCCAGCAGTGCAGGCTCGAACACTGAAGCTTTCTTT